This TCR beta chain was observed in a study of regulatory T cells in long-lasting Graves disease. The CDR3 has 11 residues. The germline V gene has CDR1 SQVTM and CDR2 ANQGSEA. Trimming took 4 bases from V and 9 from J, leaving 10 bases between them. Time point here: newly diagnosed GD, antithyroid drugs for less than 3 months. With RNA extracted from PBMCs as input, the TCR library was made. Assembly of TCR beta libraries relied on iRepertoire HTBI primers together with Arm-PCR of CDR3 regions. One entry per CDR3 protein, called by TCRdb with MiXCR from the multiplex PCR reads. The data hold some 450,000 distinct CDR3 sequences, with less than 20% observed a single time. These data also featured in a second study, about T cells in Graves' hyperthyroidism and ophthalmopathy. From that paper: It was uncontrolled infection, other autoimmune disease, pregnancy or lactation that excluded patients.

The sequenced sample was peripheral blood mononuclear cells (PBMCs), obtained at new diagnosis, from a patient treated with antithyroid drugs. The TCR comes from a woman aged 25 to 39 with Graves disease. The V and J genes are TRBV29-1 and TRBJ2-1, with no clear D. The CDR3 DNA reads TGCAGCGTTGGGTTGCGTGGTGAGCAGTTCTTC. This gives the protein CSVGLRGEQFF.